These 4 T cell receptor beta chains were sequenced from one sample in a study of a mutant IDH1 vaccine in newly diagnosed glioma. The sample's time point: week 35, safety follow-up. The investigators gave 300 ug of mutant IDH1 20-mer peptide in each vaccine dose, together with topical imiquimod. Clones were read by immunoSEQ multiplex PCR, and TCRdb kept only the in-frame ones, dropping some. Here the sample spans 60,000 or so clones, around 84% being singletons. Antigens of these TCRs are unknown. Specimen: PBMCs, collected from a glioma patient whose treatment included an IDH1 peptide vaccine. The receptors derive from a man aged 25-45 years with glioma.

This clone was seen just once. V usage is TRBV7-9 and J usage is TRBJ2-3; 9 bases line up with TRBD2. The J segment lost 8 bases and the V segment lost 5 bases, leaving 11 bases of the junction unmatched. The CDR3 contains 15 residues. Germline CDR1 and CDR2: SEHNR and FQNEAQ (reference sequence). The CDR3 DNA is TGTGCCAGCAGCCCTCCGACTAGCGGCCGGGTTACGCAGTATTTT. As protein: CASSPPTSGRVTQYF.

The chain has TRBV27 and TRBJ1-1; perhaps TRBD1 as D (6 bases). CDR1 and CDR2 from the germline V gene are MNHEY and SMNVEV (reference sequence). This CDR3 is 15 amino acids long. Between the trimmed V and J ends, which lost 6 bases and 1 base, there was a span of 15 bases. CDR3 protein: CASRNPDRTNTEAFF. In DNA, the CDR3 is TGTGCCAGCAGAAACCCAGACAGGACGAACACTGAAGCTTTCTTT.

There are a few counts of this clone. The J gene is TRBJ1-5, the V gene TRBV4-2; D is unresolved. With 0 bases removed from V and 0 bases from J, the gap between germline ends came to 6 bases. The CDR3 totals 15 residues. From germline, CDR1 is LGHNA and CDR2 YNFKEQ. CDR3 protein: CASSQELDSNQPQHF. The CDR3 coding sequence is TGTGCCAGCAGCCAAGAGTTAGATAGCAATCAGCCCCAGCATTTT.

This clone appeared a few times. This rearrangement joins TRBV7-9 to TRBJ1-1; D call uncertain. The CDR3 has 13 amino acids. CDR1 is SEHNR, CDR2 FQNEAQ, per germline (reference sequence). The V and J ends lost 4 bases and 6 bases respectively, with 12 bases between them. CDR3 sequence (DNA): TGTGCCAGCAGCTCAGCTAAGGGCGCTGAAGCTTTCTTT. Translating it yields CASSSAKGAEAFF.